The 11 T cell receptor beta chains listed next were all sequenced from one sample in a study of CD8 T cells in ankylosing spondylitis. One entry per CDR3 protein, called by TCRdb with MiXCR from the 5' RACE reads. The sample consists of some 350,000 distinct CDR3 sequences, roughly 14% of them appearing once. The sample was blood, either unsorted or a sorted T cell fraction (not recorded which). All receptors derive from a male donor with ankylosing spondylitis or in good health (not recorded which).

The genes are TRBV7-2 and TRBJ1-2; D not certain. The germline V gene has CDR1 SGHTA and CDR2 FQGNSA. The CDR3 has 16 residues. Trimming took 5 bases from V and 3 from J, leaving 19 bases between them. The CDR3 DNA sequence: TGTGCCAGCAGCCCACAATTAGTGGGAGCTGACTATGGCTACACCTTC. Translating it yields CASSPQLVGADYGYTF.

The chain has TRBV7-2 and TRBJ1-5, with 8 bases lining up with TRBD1. The V gene end was trimmed by 5 bases and the J gene end by 5 bases; junction bases not matched to a gene: 8. The CDR3 has 15 amino acids. Germline assignment: CDR1 SGHTA and CDR2 FQGNSA. The chain's CDR3 is CASSQSTGGYQPQHF. CDR3 bases: TGTGCCAGCAGCCAGAGCACAGGGGGATATCAGCCCCAGCATTTT.

This clonotype was seen more than once but under ten times. CDR3 loop: CASRTGDHGNTIYF. In DNA form, the CDR3 reads TGTGCCAGCAGAACCGGGGATCATGGAAACACCATATATTTT. The chain combines TRBV6-1 with TRBJ1-3; no definite D call. The CDR3 consists of 14 residues. Trimming cost V 6 bases and J 3 bases, with 12 bases left between them. Germline CDR1 reads MNHNS; CDR2 reads SASEGT.

This clonotype has more than one count but fewer than ten. The chain is built from TRBV28 and TRBJ2-7; D call uncertain. The CDR3 is 12 amino acids. Trimming stripped 5 bases from V and 2 bases from J, with 7 bases between. The germline gives CDR1 MDHEN, CDR2 SYDVKM. Here the CDR3 reads CASSRPPYEQYF. CDR3 bases: TGTGCCAGCAGTAGACCTCCCTACGAGCAGTACTTC.

In its sample, this clonotype was seen a few times. V gene TRBV30 combines with J gene TRBJ2-7; 7 positions match TRBD2. Germline CDR1 and CDR2: GTSNPN and SVGIG (reference sequence). This CDR3 has 14 amino acids. V was pared by 0 bases and J by 0 bases, with 2 bases of the junction left unmatched. The CDR3 sequence is CAWSVGGSSYEQYF. The CDR3 nucleotides are TGTGCCTGGAGTGTGGGAGGGAGCTCCTACGAGCAGTACTTC.

The table lists this clonotype with many counts. The rearrangement joins TRBV12-3 or TRBV12-4 to TRBJ1-2; unclear D gene. The CDR3 runs 11 residues. Trimming removed 7 bases from V and 1 base from J, with 4 bases in between. CDR3: CASTLNYGYTF. The CDR3 nucleotides read TGTGCCAGCACTCTTAACTATGGCTACACCTTC.

The chain links TRBV9 to TRBJ2-3, with no clear D. The CDR3 is 13 residues long. The germline CDR1 and CDR2 sequences are SGDLS and YYNGEE. Trimming cost V 0 bases and J 5 bases, with 7 bases left between them. CDR3 loop: CASSVVKEDTQYF. The CDR3 DNA follows: TGTGCCAGCAGCGTAGTAAAGGAAGATACGCAGTATTTT.

The chain has TRBV7-2 and TRBJ2-5; 12 bases line up with TRBD1. Germline CDR1 SGHTA, CDR2 FQGNSA. The CDR3 sequence is 16 residues long. V was clipped by 3 bases and J by 6 bases; unmatched bases: 8. The CDR3 nucleotides read TGTGCCAGCAGCTTTGAGGGGACAGGGGGCGGGAAGACCCAGTACTTC. Its translation is CASSFEGTGGGKTQYF. Full variable domain (remainder filled in from reference TRBV7-2 and TRBJ2-5): GAGVSQSPSNKVTEKGKDVELRCDPISGHTALYWYRQSLGQGLEFLIYFQGNSAPDKSGLPSDRFSAERTGGSVSTLTIQRTQQEDSAVYLCASSFEGTGGGKTQYFGPGTRLLVL.

The chain employs TRBV3-1 and TRBJ2-3; D perhaps matches TRBD2 (5 bases). The CDR3 runs 15 residues. Germline V lookup: CDR1 LGHDT, CDR2 YNNKEL (reference sequence). V shed 1 base and J shed 4 bases, with 12 bases lying between them. In DNA form, the CDR3 reads TGTGCCAGCAGCCAAGGCGGGTCCCTAGCAGATACGCAGTATTTT. Protein sequence: CASSQGGSLADTQYF.

This clonotype was found a few times. This chain links TRBV9 with TRBJ1-6; D ambiguous. V lost 4 bases and J 0 bases, leaving 14 bases between the germline ends. This CDR3 comprises 17 residues. Germline V gene data show CDR1 as SGDLS and CDR2 as YYNGEE. In DNA, the CDR3 is TGTGCCAGCAGCTCGACACCCTACATCTCCTATAATTCACCCCTCCACTTT. This codes for CASSSTPYISYNSPLHF.

The table lists this clonotype with many counts. J is TRBJ1-1 and V is TRBV12-3 or TRBV12-4; no definite D call. The ends were cut back, 7 bases at V and 11 bases at J, with 14 bases in the middle. The CDR3 runs 11 residues. The CDR3 DNA follows: TGTGCCAGCACCCCTGGGTTTCAGGCTTTCTTT. Its translation: CASTPGFQAFF.